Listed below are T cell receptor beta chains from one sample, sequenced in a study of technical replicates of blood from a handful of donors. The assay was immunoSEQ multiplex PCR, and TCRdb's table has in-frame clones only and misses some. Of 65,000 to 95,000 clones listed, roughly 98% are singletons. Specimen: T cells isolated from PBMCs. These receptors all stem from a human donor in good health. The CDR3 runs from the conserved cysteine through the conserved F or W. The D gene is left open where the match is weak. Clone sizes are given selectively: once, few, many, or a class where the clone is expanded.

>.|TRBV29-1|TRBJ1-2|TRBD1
TGCAGCGTTGACGGGACAGCTAACTATGGCTACACCTTC
CSVDGTANYGYTF
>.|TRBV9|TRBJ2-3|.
TGTGCCAGCAGCGATAAGCGGGGCACAGATACGCAGTATTTT
CASSDKRGTDTQYF
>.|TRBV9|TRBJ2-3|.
TGTGCCAGCAGCACCACAGGGCCGGCGAGCACAGATACGCAGTATTTT
CASSTTGPASTDTQYF
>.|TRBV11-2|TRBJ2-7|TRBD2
TGTGCCAGCCGGGCGGGACTAGCGGGGGAGCAGTACTTC
CASRAGLAGEQYF
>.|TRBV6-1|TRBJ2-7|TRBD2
TGTGCCAGCAGTGGATCCGGAACTAGCGGGTATAGCTCCTACGAGCAGTACTTC
CASSGSGTSGYSSYEQYF
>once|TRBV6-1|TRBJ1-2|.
TGTGCCAGCGGCGCCGCCCGGGTGGCAAACTATGGCTACACCTTC
CASGAARVANYGYTF
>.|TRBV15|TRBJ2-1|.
TGTGCCACCAGTCCCGACAGTTACAATGAGCAGTTCTTC
CATSPDSYNEQFF
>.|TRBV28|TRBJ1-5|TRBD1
TGTGCCAGCAAGCATAGGACAGGGGGCGAACAGCCCCAGCATTTT
CASKHRTGGEQPQHF
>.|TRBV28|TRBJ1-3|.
TGTGCCAGCAGTGGACGAGGGCCCCCTGGAAACACCATATATTTT
CASSGRGPPGNTIYF
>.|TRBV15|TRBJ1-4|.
TGTGCCACCAGCAGAGATGGATCGGGGGAAAAACTGTTTTTT
CATSRDGSGEKLFF
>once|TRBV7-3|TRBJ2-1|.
TGTGCCAGCAGCTTAATCCCGAGCTCCTACAATGAGCAGTTCTTC
CASSLIPSSYNEQFF
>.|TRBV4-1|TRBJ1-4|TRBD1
TGCGCCAGCAGCGAGGGACAGGTTGCGGAGGAAAAACTGTTTTTT
CASSEGQVAEEKLFF
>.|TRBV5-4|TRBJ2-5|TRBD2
TGTGCCAGCAGCAAAGGGACTACCCAAGAGACCCAGTACTTC
CASSKGTTQETQYF
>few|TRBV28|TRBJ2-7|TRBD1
TGTGCCAGCAGTTTAGTTGGGACAGGCATGTACGAGCAGTACTTC
CASSLVGTGMYEQYF
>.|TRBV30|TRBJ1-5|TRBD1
TGTGCCTGGAGTTCTCTTAACCGGGACAGGGTCGATCAGCCCCAGCATTTT
CAWSSLNRDRVDQPQHF
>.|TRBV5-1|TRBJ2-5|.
TGCGCCAGCAGCTTGGGGCGGGGCCAAGAGACCCAGTACTTC
CASSLGRGQETQYF
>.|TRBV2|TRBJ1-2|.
TGTGCCAGCAACCCTAGCTCCATTCCCTCTGGCTACACCTTC
CASNPSSIPSGYTF
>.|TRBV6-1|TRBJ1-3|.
TGTGCCAGCAGGACAGAACTCTCTGGAAACACCATATATTTT
CASRTELSGNTIYF
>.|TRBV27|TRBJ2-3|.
TGTGCCAGCACTCTTGGGGCTAGCACAGATACGCAGTATTTT
CASTLGASTDTQYF
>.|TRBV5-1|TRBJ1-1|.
TGCGCCAGCAGCTTCGTAGCAGCCGTAAACACTGAAGCTTTCTTT
CASSFVAAVNTEAFF
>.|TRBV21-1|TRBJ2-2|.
TGTGCCAGCAGCAAGGATAGGACAGGGCCCAACACCGGGGAGCTGTTTTTT
CASSKDRTGPNTGELFF
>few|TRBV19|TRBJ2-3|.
TGTGCCAGTAGTATTAATCTTGTTAGCACAGATACGCAGTATTTT
CASSINLVSTDTQYF
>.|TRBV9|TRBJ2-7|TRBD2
TGTGCCAGCAGCGTATTCGGGGAGGGCTACGAGCAGTACTTC
CASSVFGEGYEQYF
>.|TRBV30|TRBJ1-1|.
TGTGCCTGGAGACAGATTTTGACAAGAGTTAACACTGAAGCTTTCTTT
CAWRQILTRVNTEAFF
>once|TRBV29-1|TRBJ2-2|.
TGCAGCGTTGGAGTCTCGAACACCGGGGAGCTGTTTTTT
CSVGVSNTGELFF
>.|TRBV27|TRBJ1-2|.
TGTGCCAGCAGTTTATCCGCGTTTACGGATGGCTACACCTTC
CASSLSAFTDGYTF
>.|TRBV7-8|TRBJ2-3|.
TGTGCCAGCAGCTTATCCGGCACAGATACGCAGTATTTT
CASSLSGTDTQYF
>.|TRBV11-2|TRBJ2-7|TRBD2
TGTGCCAGCAGCTTATTCTATGCTAGCGGGCATAACTACGAGCAGTACTTC
CASSLFYASGHNYEQYF
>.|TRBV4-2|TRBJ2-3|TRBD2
TGTGCCAGCAGCCCGAGTAGGGCTAGCGGGACCGATACGCAGTATTTT
CASSPSRASGTDTQYF
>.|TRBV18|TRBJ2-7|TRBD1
TGTGCCAGCTCACCATTGGCCCCAGGGGGCTATTGGGACACCTACGAGCAGTACTTC
CASSPLAPGGYWDTYEQYF
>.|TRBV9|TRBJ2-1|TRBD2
TGTGCCAGCAGCCACCTGGGGGGGACTAGCGGGAGCTCCTACAATGAGCAGTTCTTC
CASSHLGGTSGSSYNEQFF
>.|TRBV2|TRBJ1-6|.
TGTGCCAGCTTCGAGGGCGGAGGGGACTCACCCCTCCACTTT
CASFEGGGDSPLHF
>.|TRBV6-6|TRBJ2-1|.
TGTGCCAGCAGTGGGCAGGTCTTAACCTACAATGAGCAGTTCTTC
CASSGQVLTYNEQFF
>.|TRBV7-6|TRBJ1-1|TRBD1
TGTGCCAGCAGCTTAGAGTTACAGGGGGCTGGGAACACTGAAGCTTTCTTT
CASSLELQGAGNTEAFF
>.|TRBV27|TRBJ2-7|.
TGTGCCAGCAGTTTAACAGAATCCTACGAGCAGTACTTC
CASSLTESYEQYF
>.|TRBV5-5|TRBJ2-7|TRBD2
TGTGCCAGCAGCTTGAAGTGGCGGGGGGCAACCTACGAGCAGTACTTC
CASSLKWRGATYEQYF
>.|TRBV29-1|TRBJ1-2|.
TGCAGCGTGAGGAGCGCATCCTATGGCTACACCTTC
CSVRSASYGYTF
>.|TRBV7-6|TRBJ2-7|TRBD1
TGTGCCAGCAGCCCTTATGGGCAGGGGGACGAGCAGTACTTC
CASSPYGQGDEQYF
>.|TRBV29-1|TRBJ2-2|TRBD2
TGCAGCGTTGATGCGGGGGCGAACACCGGGGAGCTGTTTTTT
CSVDAGANTGELFF
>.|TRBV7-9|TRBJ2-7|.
TGTGCCAGCAGCTTAGTCGGCACTAGGAGCTACGAGCAGTACTTC
CASSLVGTRSYEQYF
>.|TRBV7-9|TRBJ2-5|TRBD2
TGTGCCAGCAGCTTAGCTAGGCTAGCGGGCCCCCAAGAGACCCAGTACTTC
CASSLARLAGPQETQYF
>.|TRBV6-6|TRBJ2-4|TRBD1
TGTGCCAGGAGGCGGAAGGGACAGCTAGCCAAAAACATTCAGTACTTC
CARRRKGQLAKNIQYF
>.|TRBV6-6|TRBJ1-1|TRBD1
TGTGCCAGCAGACACGAGGGACAGTTGGGTACTGAAGCTTTCTTT
CASRHEGQLGTEAFF
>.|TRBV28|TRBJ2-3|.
TGTGCCAGCGAGTCCAGGGGTACGCAGTATTTT
CASESRGTQYF
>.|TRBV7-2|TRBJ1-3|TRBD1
TGTGCCAGCAGCCCGGGACAGGGGGACGCTGGAAACACCATATATTTT
CASSPGQGDAGNTIYF
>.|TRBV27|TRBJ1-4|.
TGTGCCAGCAGGTCTAGACGGGACTCTTCTGAAAAACTGTTTTTT
CASRSRRDSSEKLFF
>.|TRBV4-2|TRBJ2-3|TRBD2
TGTGCCAGCAGCCAAACCATCCAAGCGGGGGGGCAGACAGATACGCAGTATTTT
CASSQTIQAGGQTDTQYF
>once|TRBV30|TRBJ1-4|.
TGTGCCTCCCTCCGGCGCGGGGGGAATGAAAAACTGTTTTTT
CASLRRGGNEKLFF
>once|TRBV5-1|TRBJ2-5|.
TGCGCCAGCAGCTTGAGCGAGACCCAGTACTTC
CASSLSETQYF
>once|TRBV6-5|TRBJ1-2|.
TGTGCCAGCAGCAACGATCGGGCCGGGAAGGGCTACACCTTC
CASSNDRAGKGYTF
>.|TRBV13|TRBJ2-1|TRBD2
TGTGCCAGCAGCTCAAGACTAGCGGGAGGGCTAAATGAGCAGTTCTTC
CASSSRLAGGLNEQFF